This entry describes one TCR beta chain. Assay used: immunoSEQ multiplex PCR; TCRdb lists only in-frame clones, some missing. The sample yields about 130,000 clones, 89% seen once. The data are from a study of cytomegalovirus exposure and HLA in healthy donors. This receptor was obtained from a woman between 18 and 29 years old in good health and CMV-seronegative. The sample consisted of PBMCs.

This chain's CDR3 is CASSLALIRDRGNSPLHF. CDR3 DNA: TGTGCCAGCAGCTTGGCCTTGATACGCGACAGGGGCAATTCACCCCTCCACTTT. The chain is built from TRBV5-4 and TRBJ1-6; 8 bases agree with TRBD1. The CDR3 has 18 amino acids. Looked up from germline, CDR1 is SGHNT and CDR2 is YYREEE (reference sequence). The V segment lost 0 bases and the J segment 7 bases; nucleotides outside the gene matches: 12.